A selection of T cell receptor beta chains follows, all from one sample in a study of blood T cell repertoires in COVID-19. Using immunoSEQ multiplex PCR, the repertoire was profiled, and TCRdb retains in-frame clones only, with some absent. The repertoire holds approximately 210,000 clones, with approximately 85% as singletons. The sequenced material came from peripheral blood. These receptors all come from a woman between 45 and 65 years old with active or convalescent COVID-19. Each CDR3 is given with its conserved first and last residue. Fields, in order: CDR3 length, V gene, D gene, J gene, clone size, CDR3 DNA, CDR3 protein. A D gene is named only where the DNA matches it firmly. Clone size is not always given. Where it is, it says once, few, many or a class for expanded clones.

>12|TRBV11-2|-|TRBJ2-7|-
TGTGCCATCCCACGAGGGTTGGACGAGCAGTACTTC
CAIPRGLDEQYF
>16|TRBV30|-|TRBJ2-4|-
TGTGCCTGGACGTTTCGGAGCGGACTAGCCAAAAACATTCAGTACTTC
CAWTFRSGLAKNIQYF
>16|TRBV27|-|TRBJ1-1|-
TGTGCCAGCAGTTTAAGAGGCGGGAGGGAGTACACTGAAGCTTTCTTT
CASSLRGGREYTEAFF
>15|TRBV5-4|-|TRBJ1-1|-
TGTGCCAGCAGCTTGGCAGGGGCCTTGAGGTCTGAAGCTTTCTTT
CASSLAGALRSEAFF
>15|TRBV27|TRBD2|TRBJ2-3|-
TGTGCCAGCAGTCTTTCGACTAGCCGAACAGATACGCAGTATTTT
CASSLSTSRTDTQYF
>16|TRBV5-5|TRBD1|TRBJ1-1|once
TGTGCCAGCCGCAATACTTACAGGGGCCCGAACACTGAAGCTTTCTTT
CASRNTYRGPNTEAFF
>14|TRBV27|-|TRBJ2-2|few
TGTGCCAGCAGTAAGACTACGAACACCGGGGAGCTGTTTTTT
CASSKTTNTGELFF
>14|TRBV28|TRBD1|TRBJ1-4|-
TGTGCCAGCAGTCCAGGGGGCAAGGGGGAAAAACTGTTTTTT
CASSPGGKGEKLFF
>12|TRBV12-3/TRBV12-4|TRBD1|TRBJ2-1|-
TGTGCCAGCGAGGGGGCGTGGAATGAGCAGTTCTTC
CASEGAWNEQFF
>14|TRBV6-6|-|TRBJ1-2|few
TGTGCCAGCAGTTACAACTGGGGCGAGTATGGCTACACCTTC
CASSYNWGEYGYTF
>15|TRBV28|TRBD1|TRBJ1-5|few
TGTGCCAGCAGTCTACCGACAGGGACCCATCAGCCCCAGCATTTT
CASSLPTGTHQPQHF
>14|TRBV5-1|TRBD1|TRBJ1-2|-
TGCGCCAGCAGCTTCGGAGGGGGCGAGGTAGTAAACACCTTC
CASSFGGGEVVNTF
>15|TRBV24-1|-|TRBJ2-6|-
TGTGCCACCAGAGACGGAGCCTCTGGGGCCAACGTCCTGACTTTC
CATRDGASGANVLTF
>13|TRBV28|-|TRBJ1-1|-
TGTGCCAGCAGTTTACAGGCTCGAGTGGAAGCTTTCTTT
CASSLQARVEAFF
>15|TRBV18|-|TRBJ2-4|-
TGTGCCAGCTCACCACCGCGGGGTTATGAAAACATTCAGTACTTC
CASSPPRGYENIQYF
>16|TRBV28|TRBD2|TRBJ2-1|-
TGTGCCAGCAGTCCCTTGGGGAGGGGATGGGACAATGAGCAGTTCTTC
CASSPLGRGWDNEQFF
>15|TRBV10-3|TRBD1|TRBJ1-6|-
TGTGCCATCACCCCAGGACAGGGCGGGAATTCACCCCTCCACTTT
CAITPGQGGNSPLHF
>16|TRBV7-8|TRBD1|TRBJ1-2|-
TGTGCCAGCAGCCCCATCATAGCTCGGACAGGCTATGGCTACACCTTC
CASSPIIARTGYGYTF